Below, 31 T cell receptor beta chains from the same sample are listed, as sequenced in a study of beta chain features in type 1 diabetes. Study-level results: Shortening of TCRB CDR3s, moderate but significant, appeared in all four CD4+ subsets of Type 1 diabetes patients.

The authors reverse transcribed all of the isolated RNA, so sequencing captured expressed TCRB transcripts. Clones were read by immunoSEQ multiplex PCR, and TCRdb kept only the in-frame ones, dropping some. This sample has about 23,000 clones; about 69% occur once, and the top ten carry 3.5% to 4.5%. Antigens for these TCRs are unknown. The sample comprised Tregs from blood. These receptors originate from a man aged 18 to 35 with type 1 diabetes.

The genes are TRBV18 and TRBJ1-5, with no clear D. Per the germline V gene, CDR1 is KGHSH and CDR2 is LQKENI. Between the trimmed V and J ends, which lost 1 base and 7 bases, there was a span of 14 bases. The CDR3 contains 15 residues. CDR3 residues: CASSPRAGGGQPQHF. CDR3 nucleotide sequence: TGTGCCAGCTCACCACGGGCCGGAGGAGGACAGCCCCAGCATTTT.

V gene TRBV7-2 combines with J gene TRBJ2-7; 9 positions match TRBD2. The junction had 9 bases not matched to a gene; V was cut back by 5 bases and J by 4 bases. There are 15 residues in the CDR3. Germline V CDR1 and CDR2: SGHTA, FQGNSA. CDR3 region: CASSVREGLGYEQYF. The CDR3 bases are TGTGCCAGCAGCGTGCGGGAGGGCCTTGGGTACGAGCAGTACTTC. Together with reference TRBV7-2 and TRBJ2-7, the CDR3 gives the full variable domain: GAGVSQSPSNKVTEKGKDVELRCDPISGHTALYWYRQSLGQGLEFLIYFQGNSAPDKSGLPSDRFSAERTGGSVSTLTIQRTQQEDSAVYLCASSVREGLGYEQYFGPGTRLTVT.

The chain has TRBV9 and TRBJ2-5; no reliable D call. Trimming took 4 bases from V and 5 from J, leaving 21 bases between them. This CDR3 has 16 amino acids. Germline loops: CDR1 SGDLS, CDR2 YYNGEE. The CDR3 spells CASSPSLWNIGETQYF. The DNA of the CDR3 is TGTGCCAGCAGCCCTAGTCTGTGGAATATTGGGGAGACCCAGTACTTC.

The chain combines TRBV4-3 with TRBJ2-7; D possibly corresponds to TRBD1 (6 bases). V dropped 4 bases and J dropped 7 bases, with 14 bases sitting between them. The germline CDR1 and CDR2 sequences are LGHNA and YSLEER. The CDR3 extends over 13 amino acids. CDR3 sequence (DNA): TGCGCCAGCAGCCGACAACAGGGAGAGGAGCAGTACTTC. Translating gives CASSRQQGEEQYF.

The J gene is TRBJ2-7, the V gene TRBV5-4; D unclear. The germline V gene has CDR1 SGHNT and CDR2 YYREEE (reference sequence). There are 13 residues in the CDR3. Between the trimmed V and J ends, which lost 0 bases and 3 bases, there was a span of 7 bases. The CDR3 reads CASSLEYGYEQYF. CDR3 nucleotide sequence: TGTGCCAGCAGCTTGGAATACGGCTACGAGCAGTACTTC.

This clone was observed a single time. The V gene is TRBV4-3, the J gene TRBJ2-3, with TRBD2 identical over 10 bases. The CDR3 extends over 17 amino acids. V was pared by 3 bases and J by 3 bases, with 9 bases of the junction left unmatched. The V gene's germline CDR1 is LGHNA and CDR2 YSLEER. The CDR3 DNA is TGCGCCAGCAGCCACGGAGCGGGGGGGTTGAGGACAGATACGCAGTATTTT. Its protein is CASSHGAGGLRTDTQYF.

The rearrangement links TRBV28 to TRBJ2-7, with a tentative D call TRBD2 (6 bases). From germline, CDR1 is MDHEN and CDR2 SYDVKM. CDR3 length equals 13 residues. The V end was cut by 8 bases, the J end by 2 bases, with 13 bases between. The CDR3 loop is CASLRGAPYEQYF. CDR3 DNA: TGTGCCAGCTTACGCGGGGCCCCCTACGAGCAGTACTTC.

The V gene is TRBV7-9, the J gene TRBJ2-1, with D unclear. The germline V gene has CDR1 SEHNR and CDR2 FQNEAQ (reference sequence). V was shortened by 3 bases and J by 2 bases, with 17 bases between the two germline ends. The CDR3 is made up of 17 amino acids. CDR3 sequence: CASSFTSSDRAYNEQFF. CDR3 bases: TGTGCCAGCAGCTTTACAAGTTCCGATCGGGCCTACAATGAGCAGTTCTTC.

In its sample, this clone ranks as medium-sized. This chain links TRBV7-9 with TRBJ1-6; D might be TRBD1 (5 bases). Germline CDR1 SEHNR, CDR2 FQNEAQ (reference sequence). CDR3 length equals 16 residues. V lost 2 bases, J lost 0 bases, and 8 bases lay in between. CDR3 loop: CASSLRGSSYNSPLHF. DNA of the CDR3: TGTGCCAGCAGCTTAAGGGGCAGCTCCTATAATTCACCCCTCCACTTT.

This clone appeared once. For the CDR3, the DNA is TGTGCCAGCAGCTTATGGCAGGGCACTGGAAACACCATATATTTT. Residues: CASSLWQGTGNTIYF. This chain connects TRBV7-2 to TRBJ1-3; a weak D match, TRBD1 (5 bases). Germline V gene data show CDR1 as SGHTA and CDR2 as FQGNSA. This CDR3 is 15 amino acids long. Trimming removed 2 bases from V and 2 bases from J, with 10 bases in between.

V is TRBV5-5 and J is TRBJ1-1; D is unclear. Germline V gene sequence: CDR1 SGHKS, CDR2 YYEKEE (reference sequence). V was pared by 6 bases and J by 0 bases, with 12 bases between. This CDR3 is 14 amino acids long. CDR3 sequence reads: CASTYGRLNTEAFF. CDR3 coding DNA: TGTGCCAGCACTTACGGCAGGCTGAACACTGAAGCTTTCTTT.

The chain links TRBV5-4 to TRBJ2-1; no definite D call. The ends were cut back, 2 bases at V and 2 bases at J, with 11 bases in the middle. Per the germline V gene, CDR1 is SGHNT and CDR2 is YYREEE (reference sequence). The CDR3 covers 15 residues. CDR3 loop: CASSLNSLPYNEQFF. DNA of the CDR3: TGTGCCAGCAGCTTAAATAGTCTACCCTACAATGAGCAGTTCTTC.

The genes are TRBV5-5 and TRBJ1-4; D uncertain. In germline, CDR1 is SGHKS, CDR2 YYEKEE (reference sequence). V was clipped by 2 bases and J by 10 bases, with 12 bases between them. The length of the CDR3 is 13 residues. CDR3 bases: TGTGCCAGCAGCTTCATACCGGCGGGAAAACTGTTTTTT. It specifies CASSFIPAGKLFF.

CDR3 bases: TGCGCCAGCAGTCGACAGGGGGCAGGAGAGACCCAGTACTTC. It yields the protein CASSRQGAGETQYF. This chain uses TRBV10-2 with TRBJ2-5; 10 nucleotides line up with TRBD1. After removal of 5 bases from V and 4 bases from J, the junction contained 4 bases not matched to a gene. The CDR3 runs to 14 residues. CDR1 is WSHSY and CDR2 is SAAADI in the germline V gene.

This rearrangement joins TRBV5-1 to TRBJ1-5; D perhaps matches TRBD1 (5 bases). V shed 0 bases and J shed 4 bases, with 11 bases lying between them. Germline CDR1 and CDR2: SGHRS and YFSETQ. This CDR3 contains 15 residues. The CDR3 loop is CASSLAPGQNQPQHF. CDR3 nucleotide sequence: TGCGCCAGCAGCTTGGCCCCAGGGCAAAATCAGCCCCAGCATTTT.

The chain couples TRBV27 to TRBJ2-5; TRBD2 might be the D (5 bases). Per the germline V gene, CDR1 is MNHEY and CDR2 is SMNVEV (reference sequence). This CDR3 spans 13 amino acids. The ends were cut back, 6 bases at V and 5 bases at J, with 13 bases in the middle. CDR3 in DNA: TGTGCCAGCAGAGATAGTTGGGAGGAGACCCAGTACTTC. Its translation is CASRDSWEETQYF.

This clone has just a few counts. Here the CDR3 DNA reads TGTGCCTGGAATCCAGGGGCCTATGGCTACACCTTC. It specifies CAWNPGAYGYTF. The chain couples TRBV30 to TRBJ1-2; D may be TRBD1 (6 bases). The CDR3 has 12 amino acids. V lost 4 bases and J lost 4, with 10 bases in between. The germline gives CDR1 GTSNPN, CDR2 SVGIG (reference sequence).

This clone turned up a few times. The chain recombines TRBV11-2 with TRBJ1-6, with a tentative D call TRBD1 (5 bases). The CDR3 is 16 residues long. CDR1 and CDR2 from the germline V gene are SGHAT and FQNNGV. Trimming pared 1 base from V and 3 bases from J, leaving 10 bases between. In nucleotides, the CDR3 is TGTGCCAGCAGCTTAGCAGCGACAGTCTATAATTCACCCCTCCACTTT. Its protein product is CASSLAATVYNSPLHF. The variable domain in full, completed from reference TRBV11-2 and TRBJ1-6, reads EAGVAQSPRYKIIEKRQSVAFWCNPISGHATLYWYQQILGQGPKLLIQFQNNGVVDDSQLPKDRFSAERLKGVDSTLKIQPAKLEDSAVYLCASSLAATVYNSPLHFGNGTRLTVT.

This chain joins TRBV20-1 and TRBJ2-1, with a possible D match to TRBD2 (5 bases). This CDR3 is built from 10 residues. V was cut by 3 bases and J by 9 bases, with 6 bases left in between. Germline values: CDR1 DFQATT, CDR2 SNEGSKA (reference sequence). The CDR3 here is CSASGIEQFF. The CDR3 DNA reads TGCAGTGCTAGCGGGATTGAGCAGTTCTTC.

The chain is built from TRBV11-2 and TRBJ2-3; perhaps TRBD2 as D (5 bases). The CDR3 totals 15 residues. Trimming pared 8 bases from V and 2 bases from J, leaving 17 bases between. Germline CDR1 SGHAT, CDR2 FQNNGV. The CDR3 DNA reads as TGTGCCAGCTCTCAAGCGGCCTTTGCCACAGATACGCAGTATTTT. The encoded protein is CASSQAAFATDTQYF.

The V gene is TRBV7-2, the J gene TRBJ2-5, with TRBD2 matching 8 bases. The CDR3 length is 14 residues. Trimming cost V 6 bases and J 1 base; bases outside gene matches: 4. Per the germline V gene, CDR1 is SGHTA and CDR2 is FQGNSA. CDR3 region: CASRRGVGQETQYF. The DNA for the CDR3 is TGTGCCAGCAGGCGGGGGGTAGGCCAAGAGACCCAGTACTTC.

The CDR3 protein is CATSLSSTTVFF. The CDR3 bases are TGTGCCACCAGCCTTAGCTCGACTACTGTGTTCTTC. The V and J genes are TRBV15 and TRBJ2-1; possibly TRBD2 for D (5 bases). CDR3 length: 12 residues. The V gene lost 5 bases and the J gene lost 15 bases, with 17 bases spanning the gap. Germline CDR1 is LNHNV and CDR2 is YYDKDF (reference sequence).

The V gene is TRBV10-3, the J gene TRBJ2-3; 12 nucleotides align to TRBD2. Looked up from germline, CDR1 is ENHRY and CDR2 is SYGVKD. V shed 2 bases, J shed 6 bases, and the junction held 3 bases outside the gene matches. The CDR3 has 15 residues. The CDR3 protein is CAISETSGRRDTQYF. CDR3 DNA sequence: TGTGCCATCAGTGAGACTAGCGGGAGGCGGGATACGCAGTATTTT.

The table lists this clone with a few counts. The chain has TRBV7-9 and TRBJ2-7; D uncertain. The germline V and J ends were trimmed by 3 bases and 0 bases, with 9 bases remaining between them. In germline, CDR1 is SEHNR, CDR2 FQNEAQ (reference sequence). This CDR3 region has 14 residues. CDR3 sequence reads: CASSFGALSYEQYF. The CDR3 nucleotides read TGTGCCAGCAGCTTTGGAGCCCTCTCCTACGAGCAGTACTTC.

This chain connects TRBV28 to TRBJ2-7; 12 bases map to TRBD1. Germline V CDR1 and CDR2: MDHEN, SYDVKM. Germline trimming cut 5 bases from V and 4 bases from J; bases unmatched to any gene: 6. CDR3 length: 15 residues. CDR3 bases: TGTGCCAGCAGTACTCCGGGACAGGGGGCTTACGAGCAGTACTTC. It is translated as CASSTPGQGAYEQYF. The variable domain in full, completed from reference TRBV28 and TRBJ2-7, reads DVKVTQSSRYLVKRTGEKVFLECVQDMDHENMFWYRQDPGLGLRLIYFSYDVKMKEKGDIPEGYSVSREKKERFSLILESASTNQTSMYLCASSTPGQGAYEQYFGPGTRLTVT.

V gene TRBV30 combines with J gene TRBJ2-1; 12 bases agree with TRBD2. CDR1 is GTSNPN, CDR2 SVGIG, per germline (reference sequence). Germline trimming cut 5 bases from V and 7 bases from J; bases unmatched to any gene: 6. The CDR3 extends over 14 amino acids. The CDR3 DNA follows: TGTGCCTGGTCCGGGACTAGCGGGTTAAATGAGCAGTTCTTC. Translated: CAWSGTSGLNEQFF.

The J gene is TRBJ2-7, the V gene TRBV9, with D tentatively TRBD2 (6 bases). Germline assignment: CDR1 SGDLS and CDR2 YYNGEE. This CDR3 is built from 14 residues. V was shortened by 3 bases and J by 3 bases, with 13 bases between the two germline ends. The CDR3 DNA is TGTGCCAGCAGCGCCGGACTAACCGTCTACGAGCAGTACTTC. Translation gives CASSAGLTVYEQYF.

The V call is TRBV10-3, the J call TRBJ2-3; TRBD1 aligns across 7 bases. The CDR3 runs 11 residues. Germline V gene lookup returns CDR1 ENHRY and CDR2 SYGVKD. Trimming cost V 6 bases and J 6 bases; bases outside gene matches: 0. This CDR3 reads CAIRTGDTQYF. The DNA for the CDR3 is TGTGCCATCAGGACAGGGGATACGCAGTATTTT.

The chain joins TRBV5-1 to TRBJ1-1; no clear D. Germline CDR1 and CDR2: SGHRS and YFSETQ. Deletions cut 0 bases from V and 0 bases from J, with 6 bases between. This CDR3 contains 14 residues. For the CDR3, the DNA is TGCGCCAGCAGCTTGGCTTCAGTGAACACTGAAGCTTTCTTT. Encoded protein: CASSLASVNTEAFF.

The chain has TRBV19 and TRBJ2-1; 11 positions match TRBD2. The CDR3 is 16 amino acids. The V gene's germline CDR1 is LNHDA and CDR2 SQIVND (reference sequence). V shed 3 bases, J shed 7 bases, and the junction held 8 bases outside the gene matches. The CDR3 here is CASSISPSGRRNEQFF. CDR3 bases: TGTGCCAGTAGTATCAGTCCTAGCGGGAGGCGGAATGAGCAGTTCTTC.

The CDR3 here is CASSLVASGANVLTF. CDR3 DNA sequence: TGTGCCAGCAGCTTAGTGGCTTCTGGGGCCAACGTCCTGACTTTC. The J gene is TRBJ2-6, the V gene TRBV7-6; the D is unclear. This CDR3 has 15 amino acids. Trimming took 1 base from V and 1 from J, leaving 5 bases between them. Germline loops: CDR1 SGHVS, CDR2 FNYEAQ.